The present T cell receptor beta chain was sequenced within a study of CD8+ T cells in alopecia areata. This clone was found a few times. As the sequencing template, cDNA was produced by extracting RNA and reverse transcribing it. This table comes from immunoSEQ multiplex PCR, and its TCRdb copy is limited to in-frame clones, with some not included. The data show approximately 180,000 clones, over 55% seen once. The CDR3 runs 18 residues. Trimming pared 4 bases from V and 4 bases from J, leaving 25 bases between. Germline values: CDR1 SGHRS, CDR2 YFSETQ. This TCR was recovered from a human donor with alopecia areata. The rearrangement uses TRBV5-1 and TRBJ2-3; maybe TRBD2 (8 bases). The sequencing used CD4+ T cells sorted from blood, collected at week 0. The CDR3 nucleotides read TGCGCCAGCAGCATTCGCCCCCCGGGACTAGGGGGCTCAGATACGCAGTATTTT. Protein product: CASSIRPPGLGGSDTQYF.